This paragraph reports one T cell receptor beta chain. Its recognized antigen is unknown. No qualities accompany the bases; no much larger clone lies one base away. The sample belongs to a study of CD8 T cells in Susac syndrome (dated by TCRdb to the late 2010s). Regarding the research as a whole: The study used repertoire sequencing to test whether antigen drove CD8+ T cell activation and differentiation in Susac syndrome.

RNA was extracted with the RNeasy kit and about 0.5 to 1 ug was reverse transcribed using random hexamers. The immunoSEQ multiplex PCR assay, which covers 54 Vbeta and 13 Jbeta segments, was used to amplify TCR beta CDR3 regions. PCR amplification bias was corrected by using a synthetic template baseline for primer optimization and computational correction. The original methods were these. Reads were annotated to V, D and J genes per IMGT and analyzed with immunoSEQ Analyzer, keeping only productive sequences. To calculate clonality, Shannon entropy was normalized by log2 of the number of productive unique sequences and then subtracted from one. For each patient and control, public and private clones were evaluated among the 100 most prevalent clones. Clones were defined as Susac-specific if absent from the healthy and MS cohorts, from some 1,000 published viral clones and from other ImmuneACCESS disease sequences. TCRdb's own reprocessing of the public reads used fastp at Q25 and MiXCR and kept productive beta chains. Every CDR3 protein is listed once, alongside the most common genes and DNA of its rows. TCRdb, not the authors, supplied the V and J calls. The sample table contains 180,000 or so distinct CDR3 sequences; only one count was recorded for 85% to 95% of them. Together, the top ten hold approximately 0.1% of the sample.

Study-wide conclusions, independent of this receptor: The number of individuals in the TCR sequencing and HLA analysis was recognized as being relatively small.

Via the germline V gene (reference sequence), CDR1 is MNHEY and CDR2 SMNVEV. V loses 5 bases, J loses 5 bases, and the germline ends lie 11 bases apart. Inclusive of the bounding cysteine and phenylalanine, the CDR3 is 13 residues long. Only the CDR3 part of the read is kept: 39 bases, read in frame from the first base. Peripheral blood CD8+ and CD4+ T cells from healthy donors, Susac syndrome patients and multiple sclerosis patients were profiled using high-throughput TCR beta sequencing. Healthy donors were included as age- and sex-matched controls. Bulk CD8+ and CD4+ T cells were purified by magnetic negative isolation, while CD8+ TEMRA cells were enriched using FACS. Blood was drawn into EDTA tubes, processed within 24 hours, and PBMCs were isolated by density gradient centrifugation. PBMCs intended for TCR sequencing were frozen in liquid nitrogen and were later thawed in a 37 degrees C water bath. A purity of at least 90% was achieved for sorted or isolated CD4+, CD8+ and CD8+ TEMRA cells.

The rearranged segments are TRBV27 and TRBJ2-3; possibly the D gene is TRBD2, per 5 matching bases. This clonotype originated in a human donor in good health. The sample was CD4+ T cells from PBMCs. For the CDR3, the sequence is CASSHTSLDTQYF. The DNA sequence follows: TGTGCCAGCAGTCATACTAGTTTAGATACGCAGTATTTT.